The source of this T cell receptor (beta chain) is a study of post-analysis software for immune sequencing data. Whole-study context: The cohort encompassed relapsing-remitting, secondary progressive and progressive-relapsing multiple sclerosis disease courses. The study, taken as a whole, reports: The normalized Chao1 diversity of multiple sclerosis patients was significantly lower than that of controls. The study found TRBV5-6, TRBV5-1 and TRBV20-1 among 4 or 5 TRBV segments more frequent in patients than controls. Those samples that were prepared in the same batch co-clustered strongly by F measure.

This clonotype was detected only a few times. Its antigen is currently unknown. TCR beta libraries were prepared from cDNA with unique molecular identifiers. T cells numbering roughly 1 to 10 million gave rise to a few hundred thousand cDNA molecules. TCRdb passed the PCR reads through MiXCR, listing each CDR3 protein once. This repertoire shows approximately 350,000 distinct CDR3 sequences, less than 40% found once; its top ten account for roughly 13%. Germline lookup yields CDR1 SQVTM and CDR2 ANQGSEA. J was trimmed by 4 bases and V by 5 bases; bases with no gene match: 7. The CDR3 spans 15 residues.

The sample was blood. The sequence was obtained from a girl under 18 with multiple sclerosis. The gene calls are TRBV29-1 and TRBJ1-4, with 10 bases identical to TRBD1. CDR3 DNA: TGCAGCGTTTTCACCCGGGACAGGGGTAATGAAAAACTGTTTTTT. Translating gives CSVFTRDRGNEKLFF.